Listed here are 15 T cell receptor beta chains from one sample, sequenced in a study of response to subunit inactivated influenza vaccine. MiXCR, run by TCRdb on the RT-PCR reads, gives a single entry per CDR3 protein. In the table there are some 850,000 distinct CDR3 sequences, approximately 17% of which are singletons. This specimen consisted of PBMCs from blood, obtained about 5 days after vaccination. The receptor source for this set is a man between 45 and 60 years old who received an inactivated influenza vaccine.

The chain recombines TRBV2 with TRBJ2-1; TRBD2 matches at 9 bases. In germline, CDR1 is SNHLY, CDR2 FYNNEI. V lost 6 bases and J lost 5; bases outside the gene matches: 8. The CDR3 extends over 15 amino acids. CDR3 loop: CASREMVAGDNEQFF. DNA for the CDR3: TGTGCCAGCAGGGAAATGGTAGCGGGAGACAATGAGCAGTTCTTC. Full variable domain (remainder filled in from reference TRBV2 and TRBJ2-1): EPEVTQTPSHQVTQMGQEVILRCVPISNHLYFYWYRQILGQKVEFLVSFYNNEISEKSEIFDDQFSVERPDGSNFTLKIRSTKLEDSAMYFCASREMVAGDNEQFFGPGTRLTVL.

This clonotype was seen a few times. V is TRBV29-1 and J is TRBJ1-1; the D is unclear. Trimming removed 7 bases from V and 0 bases from J, with 12 bases in between. Germline assignment: CDR1 SQVTM and CDR2 ANQGSEA. This CDR3 contains 13 residues. The CDR3 loop is CSGGTAMNTEAFF. The CDR3 region has the DNA TGCAGCGGTGGAACGGCCATGAACACTGAAGCTTTCTTT.

The sample holds a few counts of this clonotype. This chain uses TRBV29-1 with TRBJ2-3; 7 positions match TRBD1. The CDR3 spans 15 residues. CDR1 is SQVTM, CDR2 ANQGSEA, per germline. Germline trimming cut 6 bases from V and 2 bases from J; bases unmatched to any gene: 11. CDR3 DNA sequence: TGCAGCGTCCCCGCCCCAGGGGGAACCACAGATACGCAGTATTTT. It specifies CSVPAPGGTTDTQYF.

The chain uses TRBV20-1 and TRBJ1-5; 9 bases fit TRBD1. Per germline, CDR1 DFQATT and CDR2 SNEGSKA (reference sequence). V was pared by 3 bases and J by 5 bases, with 5 bases of the junction left unmatched. The CDR3 has 14 residues. CDR3 residues: CSASEQGAYQPQHF. For the CDR3, the DNA is TGCAGTGCTAGTGAACAGGGGGCCTATCAGCCCCAGCATTTT.

The V call is TRBV5-1, the J call TRBJ2-1; tentatively, D is TRBD1 (5 bases). V lost 0 bases to trimming and J lost 3 bases, with 10 bases between them. This CDR3 is built from 15 residues. The germline V gene has CDR1 SGHRS and CDR2 YFSETQ. The CDR3: CASSLGRQIYNEQFF. CDR3 in DNA: TGCGCCAGCAGCTTGGGAAGACAGATCTACAATGAGCAGTTCTTC.

This clonotype turned up a few times. The chain carries TRBV6-5 and TRBJ2-1; D is perhaps TRBD2 (6 bases). The V gene lost 0 bases and the J gene lost 10 bases, with 13 bases spanning the gap. Germline-derived CDR1 and CDR2 are MNHEY and SVGAGI. The CDR3 covers 14 residues. CDR3 loop: CASSYSRLGGEQFF. DNA for the CDR3: TGTGCCAGCAGTTACTCCCGACTTGGGGGGGAGCAGTTCTTC.

The CDR3 region has the DNA TGCAGTGCAGAAGGACTAGCGGGAGGTAGTTTACAAGAGACCCAGTACTTC. This codes for CSAEGLAGGSLQETQYF. The chain carries TRBV20-1 and TRBJ2-5, with 14 bases aligning to TRBD2. Germline V CDR1 and CDR2: DFQATT, SNEGSKA (reference sequence). The CDR3 has 17 amino acids. Unmatched junction bases numbered 11, after V lost 6 bases and J lost 2 bases.

This clonotype has only a few counts. V and J are TRBV7-6 and TRBJ2-7, with 9 bases matching TRBD1. With V trimmed by 5 bases and J by 3 bases, 5 bases remained unmatched. CDR1 is SGHVS, CDR2 FNYEAQ, per germline. This CDR3 is 14 amino acids long. The CDR3 sequence is CASSRQGGRYEQYF. The CDR3 DNA follows: TGTGCCAGCAGCCGACAGGGGGGACGCTACGAGCAGTACTTC.

This clonotype was observed many times. The gene calls are TRBV6-8 and TRBJ2-4; 12 nucleotides align to TRBD1. Germline loops: CDR1 MNHGY, CDR2 SAAAGT. CDR3 size: 17 residues. J gave up 5 bases and V 5 bases, and 10 bases lay outside the gene matches. For the CDR3, the DNA is TGTGCCAGCAGTCAAAACCGGGACAGGGGGCCGGAAAACATTCAGTACTTC. This codes for CASSQNRDRGPENIQYF.

This clonotype was counted many times. The rearrangement joins TRBV20-1 to TRBJ2-1; D is uncertain. From germline, CDR1 is DFQATT and CDR2 SNEGSKA (reference sequence). The CDR3 sequence is 12 residues long. V was trimmed by 3 bases and J by 14 bases, leaving 17 bases between them. DNA for the CDR3: TGCAGTGCTAGGAGGCAGGCGTGGAAGGAGTTCTTC. It codes for CSARRQAWKEFF.

A few counts support this clonotype. This chain connects TRBV7-9 to TRBJ1-1; 7 positions agree with TRBD1. CDR3 length: 12 residues. Germline CDR1 and CDR2: SEHNR and FQNEAQ (reference sequence). The ends lost 5 bases at V and 8 bases at J; junction bases unmatched: 5. The CDR3 loop is CASSPRDSEAFF. Written as DNA, the CDR3 is TGTGCCAGCAGCCCGCGGGACAGCGAAGCTTTCTTT. Full variable domain (outside the CDR3, taken from reference TRBV7-9 and TRBJ1-1): DTGVSQNPRHKITKRGQNVTFRCDPISEHNRLYWYRQTLGQGPEFLTYFQNEAQLEKSRLLSDRFSAERPKGSFSTLEIQRTEQGDSAMYLCASSPRDSEAFFGQGTRLTVV.

This clonotype showed up many times. V usage is TRBV29-1 and J usage is TRBJ2-1; D is ambiguous. The germline CDR1 and CDR2 sequences are SQVTM and ANQGSEA. This CDR3 has 13 residues. V dropped 4 bases and J dropped 3 bases, with 10 bases sitting between them. The CDR3: CSVGTEIYNEQFF. The CDR3 nucleotides are TGCAGCGTTGGGACGGAAATCTACAATGAGCAGTTCTTC.

J is TRBJ2-3 and V is TRBV6-5; 9 positions agree with TRBD2. The length of the CDR3 is 18 residues. CDR1 and CDR2 (germline): MNHEY, SVGAGI. V lost 2 bases, J lost 0 bases, and 9 bases stayed unmatched. The CDR3 DNA follows: TGTGCCAGCAGTTACGGGCGGCGGGGGGGCATAAGCACAGATACGCAGTATTTT. It translates to CASSYGRRGGISTDTQYF.

The chain links TRBV5-1 to TRBJ2-5; D uncertain. CDR1 and CDR2 from the germline V gene are SGHRS and YFSETQ. The CDR3 totals 13 residues. V lost 2 bases, J lost 2 bases, and 7 bases lay in between. The CDR3 is CASSFNGQETQYF. For the CDR3, the DNA is TGCGCCAGCAGCTTTAACGGTCAAGAGACCCAGTACTTC.

This clonotype came up a few times. The genes are TRBV10-3 and TRBJ1-2; 8 bases map to TRBD1. J gave up 9 bases and V 7 bases, and 13 bases lay outside the gene matches. CDR3 length: 14 amino acids. Looked up from germline, CDR1 is ENHRY and CDR2 is SYGVKD. DNA for the CDR3: TGTGCCATCAACGGAGGACAGGGAGAACCCTGCTACACCTTC. Protein: CAINGGQGEPCYTF.